This T cell receptor beta chain was profiled in a study of blood T cell repertoires in COVID-19. This CDR3 has 17 residues. Trimming removed 3 bases at V and 5 bases at J, with 19 bases between. Per the germline V gene, CDR1 is LNHDA and CDR2 is SQIVND (reference sequence). The assay was immunoSEQ multiplex PCR, and TCRdb's table has in-frame clones only and misses some. The table lists about 69,000 clones, 60% to 85% of them singletons, with about 15% in the top ten. This TCR was recovered from a man aged 55 to 69 with acute or convalescent COVID-19. Sequenced material: peripheral blood. This chain connects TRBV19 to TRBJ1-4; D not certain. The CDR3 region has the DNA TGTGCCAGTAGTATTATAATCCGGGGAAATAGAAATGAAAAACTGTTTTTT. Translation: CASSIIIRGNRNEKLFF.